This T cell receptor (beta chain) was retrieved from a study of cytomegalovirus exposure and HLA in healthy donors. Whole-study findings and limits: Cytomegalovirus-associated status was assigned to approximately 160 TCR beta chains. A link between a missense DCLRE1C variant and TCR beta V- and J-gene trimming emerged from a later analysis. In all likelihood, a cluster of highly shared sequence variants was a sequencing artifact.

The CDR3 loop spans 14 amino acids. From germline, CDR1 is PRHDT and CDR2 FYEKMQ (reference sequence). The V end was cut by 3 bases, the J end by 0 bases, with 8 bases between. This clone was seen once. Its specificity is not known. At sampling all donors were nominally healthy, likely with unrecorded immune exposures. The PCR used 60 Vbeta and 13 Jbeta primers. Sequenced by immunoSEQ multiplex PCR; TCRdb stores in-frame clones only, minus some. The repertoire holds roughly 240,000 clones, with about 77% as singletons. V is TRBV13 and J is TRBJ1-2; possibly TRBD1 for D (5 bases). The sequenced sample was PBMCs. The TCR was taken from a boy between 10 and 17 years old in good health and CMV-seronegative. This chain's CDR3 is CASSFGGTNYGYTF. Here the CDR3 DNA reads TGTGCCAGCAGCTTTGGGGGGACTAACTATGGCTACACCTTC. The complete variable domain, with remaining parts taken from reference TRBV13 and TRBJ1-2, reads AAGVIQSPRHLIKEKRETATLKCYPIPRHDTVYWYQQGPGQDPQFLISFYEKMQSDKGSIPDRFSAQQFSDYHSELNMSSLELGDSALYFCASSFGGTNYGYTFGSGTRLTVV.